This T cell receptor beta chain originates from a study of T-cell memory formation after mild COVID-19. The CDR3 loop spans 12 amino acids. The V gene's germline CDR1 is SGHVS and CDR2 FNYEAQ. V lost 5 bases to trimming and J lost 6 bases, with 8 bases between them. Overall study findings and caveats: A balance of CD4 and CD8 characterized clones contracting day 15 to 85, whereas later expanders leaned CD4+. Largely, contracting CD4+ clones fell within CM and EM, and contracting CD8+ clones within EMRA.

With constant-segment primers, 5'RACE yielded cDNA libraries of TCR alpha and TCR beta that carried sample barcodes and UMIs. TCRdb independently ran MiXCR on the 5' RACE reads; one entry per CDR3 protein. The sample shows 200,000 or so distinct CDR3 sequences, 16% of them seen only once. A remark on this clonotype: The antigen is undetermined.

Sequenced sample: PBMCs or a T cell subset sorted from them (not recorded which). The rearrangement links TRBV7-6 to TRBJ2-1; D remains ambiguous. The TCR originated in an adult woman who had mild COVID-19 (a few samples of this study predate the infection). Cell type and time point are not known. The CDR3 spells CASSRNANEQFF. CDR3 nucleotide sequence: TGTGCCAGCAGCCGCAACGCCAATGAGCAGTTCTTC. Based on the CDR3 plus reference TRBV7-6 and TRBJ2-1, the full variable domain is GAGVSQSPRYKVTKRGQDVALRCDPISGHVSLYWYRQALGQGPEFLTYFNYEAQQDKSGLPNDRFSAERPEGSISTLTIQRTEQRDSAMYRCASSRNANEQFFGPGTRLTVL.